The clone carrying this T cell receptor beta chain was observed a handful of times. Primers used in a second PCR of roughly 6 to 11 cycles were a sample-barcoded 5' primer and a J-beta primer mix. MiXCR was run by TCRdb on the 5' RACE reads, yielding one entry per CDR3 protein. Of roughly 2 million distinct CDR3 sequences in the sample, roughly 52% were seen once. This entry belongs to a study of blood T cells in healthy people across ages. This TCR derives from a woman in her thirties or forties in good health. The sample taken for sequencing was blood.

CDR3 sequence (DNA): TGTGCCAGCAGCTCTCCGGGACAGGCTACCTACGAGCAGTACTTC. Translating gives CASSSPGQATYEQYF. The chain is built from TRBV6-5 and TRBJ2-7; 8 nucleotides match TRBD1. CDR3 size: 15 residues. V lost 6 bases, J lost 2 bases, and 9 bases stayed unmatched. Germline V CDR1 and CDR2: MNHEY, SVGAGI.